One T cell receptor beta chain is described in this entry. Libraries were prepared by immunoSEQ multiplex PCR; TCRdb keeps only in-frame clonotypes and omits some of them. The sample records over 100,000 clones, roughly 84% being singletons. Germline loops: CDR1 SEHNR, CDR2 FQNEAQ (reference sequence). The CDR3 has 12 amino acids. With 5 bases removed from V and 5 bases from J, the gap between germline ends came to 8 bases. This sample was included in a study of blood T cell repertoires in COVID-19. On the study more broadly: The United States, Italy and Spain supplied acute and convalescent COVID-19 samples.

The receptor was isolated from a woman in her sixties or seventies with acute or convalescent COVID-19. The specimen sequenced was peripheral blood. This sequence joins TRBV7-9 and TRBJ2-3; D gene uncertain. The CDR3 region has the DNA TGTGCCAGCAGCCCGCCGGGAGATACGCAGTATTTT. Translation: CASSPPGDTQYF.